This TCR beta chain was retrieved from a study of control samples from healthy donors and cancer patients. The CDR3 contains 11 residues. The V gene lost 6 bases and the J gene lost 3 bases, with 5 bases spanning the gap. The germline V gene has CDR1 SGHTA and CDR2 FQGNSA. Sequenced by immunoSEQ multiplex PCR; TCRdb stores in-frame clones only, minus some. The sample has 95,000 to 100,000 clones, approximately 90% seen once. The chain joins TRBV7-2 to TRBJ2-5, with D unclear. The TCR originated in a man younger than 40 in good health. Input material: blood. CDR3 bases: TGTGCCAGCAGTTGGAAAGAGACCCAGTACTTC. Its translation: CASSWKETQYF.